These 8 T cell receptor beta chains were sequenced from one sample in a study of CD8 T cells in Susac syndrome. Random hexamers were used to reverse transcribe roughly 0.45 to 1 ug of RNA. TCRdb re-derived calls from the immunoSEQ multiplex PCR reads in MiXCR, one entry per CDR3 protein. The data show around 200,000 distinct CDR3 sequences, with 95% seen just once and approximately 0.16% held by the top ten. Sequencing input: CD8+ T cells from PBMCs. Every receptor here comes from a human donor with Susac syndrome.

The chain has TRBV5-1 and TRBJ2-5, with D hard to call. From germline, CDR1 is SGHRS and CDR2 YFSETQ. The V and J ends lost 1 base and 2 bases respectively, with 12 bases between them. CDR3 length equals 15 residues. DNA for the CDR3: TGCGCCAGCAGCTTGAATAGGGTGGCTCAAGAGACCCAGTACTTC. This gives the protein CASSLNRVAQETQYF.

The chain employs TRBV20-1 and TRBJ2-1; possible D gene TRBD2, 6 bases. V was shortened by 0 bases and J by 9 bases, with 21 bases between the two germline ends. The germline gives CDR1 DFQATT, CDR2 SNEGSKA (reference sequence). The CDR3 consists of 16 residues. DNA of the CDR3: TGCAGTGCTAGAGATAGAGGAGCGGGTCTGTTCAGTGAGCAGTTCTTC. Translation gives CSARDRGAGLFSEQFF.

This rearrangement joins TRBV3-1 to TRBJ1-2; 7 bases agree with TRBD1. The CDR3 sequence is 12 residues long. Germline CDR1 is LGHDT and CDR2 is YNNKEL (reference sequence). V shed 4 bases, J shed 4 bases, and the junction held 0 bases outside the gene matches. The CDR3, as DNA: TGTGCCAGCAGCCGGACAGGCTATGGCTACACCTTC. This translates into CASSRTGYGYTF.

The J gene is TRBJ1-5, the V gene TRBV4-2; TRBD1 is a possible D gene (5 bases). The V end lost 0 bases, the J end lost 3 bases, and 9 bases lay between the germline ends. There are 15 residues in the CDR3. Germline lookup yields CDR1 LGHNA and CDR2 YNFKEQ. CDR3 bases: TGTGCCAGCAGCCAAGATCCGGGGGTCAATCAGCCCCAGCATTTT. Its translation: CASSQDPGVNQPQHF.

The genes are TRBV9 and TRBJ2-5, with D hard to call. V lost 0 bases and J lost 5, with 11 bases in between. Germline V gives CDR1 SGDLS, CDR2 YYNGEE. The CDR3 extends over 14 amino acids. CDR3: CASSVEGDDETQYF. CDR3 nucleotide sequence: TGTGCCAGCAGCGTAGAGGGCGACGATGAGACCCAGTACTTC.

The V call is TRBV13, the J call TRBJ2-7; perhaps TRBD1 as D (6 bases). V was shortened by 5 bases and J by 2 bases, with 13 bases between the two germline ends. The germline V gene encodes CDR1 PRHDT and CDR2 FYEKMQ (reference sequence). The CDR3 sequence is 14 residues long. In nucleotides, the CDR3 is TGTGCCAGCAGCCCACAGGGAGACCCCTACGAGCAGTACTTC. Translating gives CASSPQGDPYEQYF.

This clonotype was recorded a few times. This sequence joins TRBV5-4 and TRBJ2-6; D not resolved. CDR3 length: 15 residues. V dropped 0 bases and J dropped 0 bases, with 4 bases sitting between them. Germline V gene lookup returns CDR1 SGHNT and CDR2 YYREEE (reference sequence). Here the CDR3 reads CASSLGTSGANVLTF. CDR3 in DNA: TGTGCCAGCAGCTTGGGGACCTCTGGGGCCAACGTCCTGACTTTC.

As DNA, the CDR3 is TGTGCCAGCAGCTTAGGTCCCGGGACTAGCGGGACCAATCCCTACGAGCAGTACTTC. This translates into CASSLGPGTSGTNPYEQYF. The genes are TRBV11-2 and TRBJ2-7; 13 nucleotides align to TRBD2. Germline V gene lookup returns CDR1 SGHAT and CDR2 FQNNGV. Trimming cost V 1 base and J 2 bases; bases outside gene matches: 11. The CDR3 spans 19 residues.